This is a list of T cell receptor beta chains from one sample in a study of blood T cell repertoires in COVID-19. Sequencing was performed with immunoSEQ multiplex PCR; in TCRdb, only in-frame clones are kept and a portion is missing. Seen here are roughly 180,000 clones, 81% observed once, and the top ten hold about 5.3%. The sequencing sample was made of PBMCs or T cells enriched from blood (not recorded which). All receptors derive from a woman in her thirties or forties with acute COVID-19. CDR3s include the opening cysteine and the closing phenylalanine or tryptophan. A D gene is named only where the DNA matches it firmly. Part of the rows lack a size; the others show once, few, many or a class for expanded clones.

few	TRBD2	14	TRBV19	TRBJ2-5	CASSEREFRETQYF	TGTGCCAGTTCCGAGCGGGAATTCCGGGAGACCCAGTACTTC
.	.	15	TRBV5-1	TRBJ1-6	CASSFTSSYNSPLHF	TGCGCCAGCAGCTTTACGAGCTCCTATAATTCACCCCTCCACTTT
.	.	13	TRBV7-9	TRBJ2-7	CASSTLQAYEQYF	TGTGCCAGCAGCACCCTGCAGGCTTACGAGCAGTACTTC
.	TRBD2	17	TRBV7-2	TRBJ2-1	CASSLAQTSGSGNEQFF	TGTGCCAGCAGCTTAGCGCAGACTAGCGGGAGTGGTAATGAGCAGTTCTTC
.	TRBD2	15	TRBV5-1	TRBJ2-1	CASSLSSGTLNEQFF	TGCGCCAGCAGCTTGTCTAGCGGGACCCTCAATGAGCAGTTCTTC
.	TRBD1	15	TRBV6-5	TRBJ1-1	CASSYGTDWNTEAFF	TGTGCCAGCAGTTATGGGACAGACTGGAACACTGAAGCTTTCTTT
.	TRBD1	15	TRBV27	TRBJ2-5	CASSRTGNFVETQYF	TGTGCCAGCAGTCGGACAGGGAACTTTGTGGAGACCCAGTACTTC
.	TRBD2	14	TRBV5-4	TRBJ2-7	CTYVGGGSGYEQYF	TGTACTTATGTTGGTGGCGGGAGTGGCTACGAGCAGTACTTC
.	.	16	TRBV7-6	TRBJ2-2	CASSLLSGSNTGELFF	TGTGCCAGCAGCTTATTAAGCGGCTCGAACACCGGGGAGCTGTTTTTT
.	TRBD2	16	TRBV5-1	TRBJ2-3	CASSSSGRAQTDTQYF	TGCGCCAGCAGCTCTAGCGGGAGGGCCCAAACAGATACGCAGTATTTT
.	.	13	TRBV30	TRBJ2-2	CAWTAGWNGELFF	TGTGCCTGGACTGCAGGATGGAACGGGGAGCTGTTTTTT
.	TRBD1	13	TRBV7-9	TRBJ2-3	CASKGTDTDTQYF	TGTGCCAGCAAGGGGACAGACACAGATACGCAGTATTTT
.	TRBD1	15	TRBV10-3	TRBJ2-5	CAISGVDRGQETQYF	TGTGCCATCAGTGGGGTAGACAGGGGGCAGGAGACCCAGTACTTC
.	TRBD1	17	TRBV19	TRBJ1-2	CASSIDVGTGSNYGYTF	TGTGCCAGTAGTATAGACGTGGGGACAGGGAGTAACTATGGCTACACCTTC
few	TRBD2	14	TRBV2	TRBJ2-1	CASSKGLAANEQFF	TGTGCCAGCTCAAAAGGACTAGCAGCGAATGAGCAGTTCTTC
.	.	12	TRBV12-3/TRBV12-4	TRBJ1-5	CASSFGIQPQHF	TGTGCCAGCAGTTTCGGTATCCAGCCCCAGCATTTT
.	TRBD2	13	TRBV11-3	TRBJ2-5	CASSTSGRETQYF	TGTGCCAGCAGTACTAGCGGGAGGGAGACCCAGTACTTC
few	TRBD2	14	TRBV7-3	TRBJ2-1	CASSASGGLGEQFF	TGTGCCAGCAGCGCTAGCGGGGGGCTAGGTGAGCAGTTCTTC
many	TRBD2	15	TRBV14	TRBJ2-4	CASSQGGVAKNIQYF	TGTGCCAGCAGCCAGGGGGGGGTAGCCAAAAACATTCAGTACTTC
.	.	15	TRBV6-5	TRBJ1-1	CASRRTDGRRGEAFF	TGTGCCAGCAGGCGGACGGACGGGCGCCGGGGTGAAGCTTTCTTT
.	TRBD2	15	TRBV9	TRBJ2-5	CASSVVSGNQETQYF	TGTGCCAGCAGCGTAGTTAGCGGGAACCAAGAGACCCAGTACTTC
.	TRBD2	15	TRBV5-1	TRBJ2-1	CASSTGLAGPSEQFF	TGCGCCAGCAGCACCGGACTAGCGGGGCCCAGTGAGCAGTTCTTC
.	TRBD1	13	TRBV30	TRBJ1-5	CAWSGQGNQPQHF	TGTGCCTGGAGCGGACAGGGCAATCAGCCCCAGCATTTT
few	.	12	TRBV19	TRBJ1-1	CASTSGGHEAFF	TGTGCCAGTACCTCTGGGGGACACGAAGCTTTCTTT
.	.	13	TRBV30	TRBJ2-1	CALSGASYNEQFF	TGTGCCCTCAGCGGCGCCTCCTACAATGAGCAGTTCTTC
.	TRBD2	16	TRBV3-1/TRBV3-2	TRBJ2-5	CASSQGSGRAGETQYF	TGTGCCAGCAGCCAAGGTAGCGGGAGGGCCGGAGAGACCCAGTACTTC
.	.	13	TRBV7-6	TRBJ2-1	CASSLNQQGEQFF	TGTGCCAGCAGCTTAAATCAGCAGGGTGAGCAGTTCTTC
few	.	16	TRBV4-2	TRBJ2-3	CASSLRPPDPTDTQYF	TGTGCCAGCAGCCTGCGGCCCCCAGATCCCACAGATACGCAGTATTTT
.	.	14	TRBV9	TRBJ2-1	CASSVLGASNEQFF	TGTGCCAGCAGCGTACTGGGGGCGTCAAATGAGCAGTTCTTC
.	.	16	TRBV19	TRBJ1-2	CASSIRQEVDGDGYTF	TGTGCCAGTAGTATAAGGCAGGAGGTAGACGGCGATGGCTACACCTTC
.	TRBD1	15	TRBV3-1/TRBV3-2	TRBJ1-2	CASSHRQGVHYGYTF	TGTGCCAGCAGTCATCGACAGGGGGTGCACTATGGCTACACCTTC
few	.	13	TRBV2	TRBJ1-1	CASTPRQADEAFF	TGTGCCAGCACACCAAGACAGGCAGATGAAGCTTTCTTT
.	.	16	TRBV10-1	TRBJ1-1	CASRIQEASLNTEAFF	TGCGCCAGCAGAATACAGGAAGCCAGTCTCAACACTGAAGCTTTCTTT
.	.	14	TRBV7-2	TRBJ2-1	CASSSGLAGGEQFF	TGTGCCAGCAGCTCCGGACTAGCAGGGGGTGAGCAGTTCTTC
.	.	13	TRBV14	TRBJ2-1	CASSQSSYNEQFF	TGTGCCAGCAGCCAGAGTAGCTACAATGAGCAGTTCTTC
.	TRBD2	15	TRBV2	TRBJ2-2	CASSPREPTRGELFF	TGTGCCAGCAGTCCGCGGGAGCCAACCAGGGGGGAGCTGTTTTTT
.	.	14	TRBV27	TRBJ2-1	CASSLGLGRNEQFF	TGTGCCAGCAGTTTGGGGCTAGGACGCAATGAGCAGTTCTTC
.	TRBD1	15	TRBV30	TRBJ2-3	CAWSWTGGLTDTQYF	TGTGCCTGGAGTTGGACAGGGGGGTTGACAGATACGCAGTATTTT
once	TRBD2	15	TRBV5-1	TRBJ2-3	CASTFLAALTDTQYF	TGCGCCAGCACTTTTCTAGCGGCCCTCACAGATACGCAGTATTTT
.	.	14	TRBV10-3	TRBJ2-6	CAIRGAPGANVLTF	TGTGCCATCAGGGGGGCACCTGGGGCCAACGTCCTGACTTTC
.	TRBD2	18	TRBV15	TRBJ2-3	CATSLGIGTSGKGDTQYF	TGTGCCACCAGCCTAGGCATCGGGACTAGCGGGAAAGGAGATACGCAGTATTTT
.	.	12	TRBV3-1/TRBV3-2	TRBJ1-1	CASSRGEGSAFF	TGTGCCAGCAGCCGAGGGGAGGGTTCAGCTTTCTTT
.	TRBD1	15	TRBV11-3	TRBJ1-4	CASSFSGGLGEKLFF	TGTGCCAGCAGCTTTTCAGGGGGATTAGGTGAAAAACTGTTTTTT
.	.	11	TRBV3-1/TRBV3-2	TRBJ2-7	CASSHQYEQYF	TGTGCCAGCAGCCACCAGTACGAGCAGTACTTC
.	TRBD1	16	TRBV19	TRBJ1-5	CASSTPGQGSNQPQHF	TGTGCCAGTAGTACCCCGGGACAGGGTAGCAATCAGCCCCAGCATTTT
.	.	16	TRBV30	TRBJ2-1	CAWSVDARDSLNEQFF	TGTGCCTGGAGTGTCGACGCCCGGGACTCTCTCAATGAGCAGTTCTTC
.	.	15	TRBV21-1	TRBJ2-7	CASSARDRQHYEQYF	TGTGCCAGCAGCGCCCGGGATAGACAACACTACGAGCAGTACTTC
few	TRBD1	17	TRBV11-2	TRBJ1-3	CASSFQAVGQPGNTIYF	TGTGCCAGCAGCTTCCAGGCCGTGGGACAGCCTGGAAACACCATATATTTT
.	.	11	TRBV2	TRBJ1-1	CASDRNTEAFF	TGTGCCAGCGACAGAAACACTGAAGCTTTCTTT
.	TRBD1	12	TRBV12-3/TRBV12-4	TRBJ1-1	CASNRGGTEAFF	TGTGCCAGCAACAGGGGGGGAACTGAAGCTTTCTTT
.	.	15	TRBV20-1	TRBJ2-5	CSASRQVRGGETQYF	TGCAGTGCTAGTCGACAGGTTAGGGGCGGGGAGACCCAGTACTTC
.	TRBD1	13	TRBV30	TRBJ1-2	CAWTGGAHYGYTF	TGTGCCTGGACAGGGGGCGCTCACTATGGCTACACCTTC
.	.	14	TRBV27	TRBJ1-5	CASSFRTGNQPQHF	TGTGCCAGCAGTTTCAGGACAGGCAATCAGCCCCAGCATTTT
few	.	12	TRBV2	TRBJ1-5	CASRGEGQPQHF	TGTGCCAGCAGGGGAGAGGGTCAGCCCCAGCATTTT
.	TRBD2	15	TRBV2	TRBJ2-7	CASRISSGRSYEQYF	TGTGCCAGCAGGATTTCTAGCGGGAGATCCTACGAGCAGTACTTC
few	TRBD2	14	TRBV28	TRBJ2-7	CASSSGGAGGEQYF	TGTGCCAGCAGTTCCGGCGGGGCGGGAGGCGAGCAGTACTTC
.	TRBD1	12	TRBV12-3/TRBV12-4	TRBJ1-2	CASGQGAGGYTF	TGTGCCAGCGGACAGGGGGCTGGGGGCTACACCTTC